This T cell receptor (beta chain) originates from a study of T cell repertoires in cytomegalovirus infection. Remarks on this clonotype: Antigen specificity is unknown.

Germline CDR1 SGHTA, CDR2 FQGNSA. The ends lost 3 bases at V and 4 bases at J; junction bases unmatched: 6. This CDR3 spans 15 amino acids. A single record per CDR3 protein comes from TCRdb applying MiXCR to the reads. The table lists about 830,000 distinct CDR3 sequences, about 33% of them singletons. Sequences were derived from cultured CD8+ T cells from PBMCs, sampled from culture after CMV antigen stimulation. The V gene is TRBV7-2, the J gene TRBJ2-3; 8 nucleotides agree with TRBD2. This TCR was sampled from a human donor in good health (CMV status not recorded). Some clones in this sample may be carry-over from other donors' samples. CDR3 in amino acids: CASSFTGGQADTQYF. For the CDR3, the DNA is TGTGCCAGCAGCTTTACGGGGGGGCAGGCAGATACGCAGTATTTT.